This T cell receptor beta chain was recorded in a study of control samples from healthy donors and cancer patients. Sequencing was performed with immunoSEQ multiplex PCR; in TCRdb, only in-frame clones are kept and a portion is missing. The sample consists of fewer than 90,000 clones, roughly 94% of them appearing once. Germline V gene data show CDR1 as MNHEY and CDR2 as SVGAGI. The ends lost 7 bases at V and 7 bases at J; junction bases unmatched: 5. The CDR3 has 13 residues. The specimen was blood. This TCR derives from a woman in her thirties or forties in good health. The V and J genes are TRBV6-5 and TRBJ1-4; TRBD1 matches at 8 bases. The CDR3 protein is CASKQGGVEKLFF. CDR3 DNA sequence: TGTGCCAGCAAACAGGGGGGGGTTGAAAAACTGTTTTTT.